One T cell receptor (beta chain) is described in this entry. This sample was included in a study of T cell changes during pregnancy in multiple sclerosis. V was clipped by 6 bases and J by 6 bases, with 15 bases between them. From germline, CDR1 is MNHEY and CDR2 SMNVEV (reference sequence). CDR3 length equals 15 residues. Using immunoSEQ multiplex PCR, the repertoire was profiled, and TCRdb retains in-frame clones only, with some absent. This sample has about 59,000 clones, with less than 95% found just once. The material sequenced was peripheral blood, taken in the third trimester of pregnancy. The rearrangement uses TRBV27 and TRBJ1-6; maybe TRBD1 (5 bases). The sequence derives from a female donor in good health, enrolled as a control in a pregnancy study. The CDR3 DNA sequence: TGTGCCAGCAGGCCTGGGACTGGCTTTAATTCACCCCTCCACTTT. Protein product: CASRPGTGFNSPLHF.